These 20 T cell receptor beta chains were all obtained from the same sample, sequenced in a study of T cell repertoires in cytomegalovirus infection. Using its own MiXCR run on the reads, TCRdb lists one record per CDR3 protein. The data show 510,000 or so distinct CDR3 sequences, around a quarter seen once. Sequenced: PBMCs. The receptors derive from a human donor in good health (CMV status not recorded). Some clones in this sample may be carry-over from other donors' samples.

The rearrangement links TRBV7-2 to TRBJ2-3, with no clear D. The germline V gene has CDR1 SGHTA and CDR2 FQGNSA. Trimming removed 1 base at V and 1 base at J, with 9 bases between. The CDR3 spans 15 residues. The CDR3 nucleotides read TGTGCCAGCAGCTTAGGTAGCATACGCACAGATACGCAGTATTTT. Translation: CASSLGSIRTDTQYF.

The rearrangement links TRBV12-5 to TRBJ2-7; no definite D call. The germline gives CDR1 LGHNT, CDR2 FRNRAP. The CDR3 length is 13 residues. The ends were cut back, 7 bases at V and 2 bases at J, with 12 bases in the middle. The CDR3 bases are TGTGCTAGTGCCCCTGACCTGGCCTACGAGCAGTACTTC. Translating it yields CASAPDLAYEQYF.

This sequence joins TRBV11-1 and TRBJ2-2; 8 bases map to TRBD1. The CDR3 spans 17 residues. Trimming cost V 5 bases and J 5 bases; bases outside gene matches: 13. Looked up from germline, CDR1 is SGHAT and CDR2 is FQDESV (reference sequence). CDR3 nucleotide sequence: TGTGCCAGCAGCCCCGTTTTCAGGGGGCCTATGACCGGGGAGCTGTTTTTT. Translating gives CASSPVFRGPMTGELFF.

At least ten counts were recorded for this clonotype. The V gene is TRBV7-6, the J gene TRBJ2-7, with D possibly matching TRBD1 (5 bases). Germline V CDR1 and CDR2: SGHVS, FNYEAQ. Deletions cut 3 bases from V and 7 bases from J, with 19 bases between. The CDR3 totals 15 residues. The CDR3 region is CASSFRQGPSGEQYF. DNA for the CDR3: TGTGCCAGCAGCTTCAGGCAGGGTCCGTCCGGGGAGCAGTACTTC. The variable domain in full, completed from reference TRBV7-6 and TRBJ2-7, reads GAGVSQSPRYKVTKRGQDVALRCDPISGHVSLYWYRQALGQGPEFLTYFNYEAQQDKSGLPNDRFSAERPEGSISTLTIQRTEQRDSAMYRCASSFRQGPSGEQYFGPGTRLTVT.

At least ten counts were recorded for this clonotype. The V gene is TRBV7-2, the J gene TRBJ2-7, with D maybe TRBD2 (5 bases). V was trimmed by 1 base and J by 5 bases, leaving 12 bases between them. Germline V CDR1 and CDR2: SGHTA, FQGNSA. CDR3 length equals 14 residues. The CDR3 bases are TGTGCCAGCAGCTTAGATGCCTCGAGGGACGAGCAGTACGTC. Its protein product is CASSLDASRDEQYV.

This clonotype has only a few counts. V is TRBV11-2 and J is TRBJ2-4; D tentatively fits TRBD1 or TRBD2 (5 bases each). The CDR3 has 13 amino acids. The ends were cut back, 1 base at V and 12 bases at J, with 13 bases in the middle. Germline values: CDR1 SGHAT, CDR2 FQNNGV. The CDR3: CASSLALGERQYF. DNA of the CDR3: TGTGCCAGCAGCTTAGCTTTGGGGGAACGTCAGTACTTC.

The chain has TRBV29-1 and TRBJ2-1; a possible D gene is TRBD1 (6 bases). Trimming pared 4 bases from V and 0 bases from J, leaving 13 bases between. The CDR3 covers 15 residues. Germline values: CDR1 SQVTM, CDR2 ANQGSEA. CDR3 loop: CSVGGTRTSYNEQFF. The CDR3 region has the DNA TGCAGCGTTGGAGGGACAAGGACCTCCTACAATGAGCAGTTCTTC.

The V call is TRBV7-9, the J call TRBJ2-4, with 8 bases aligning to TRBD2. V lost 5 bases to trimming and J lost 8 bases; unmatched junction nucleotides: 14. Germline CDR1 reads SEHNR; CDR2 reads FQNEAQ (reference sequence). There are 16 residues in the CDR3. The CDR3 nucleotides are TGTGCCAGCAGCCCCTCGAGGGTTAGCGGGAAAGACATTCAGTACTTC. It yields the protein CASSPSRVSGKDIQYF.

This clonotype was detected only a few times. V and J are TRBV7-2 and TRBJ2-7; tentative D call: TRBD2 (6 bases). CDR3 size: 15 residues. Per germline, CDR1 SGHTA and CDR2 FQGNSA. Trimming pared 5 bases from V and 2 bases from J, leaving 16 bases between. The CDR3 DNA is TGTGCCAGCAGCCTATCGGGACTCCCTACCTACGAGCAGTACGTC. This encodes CASSLSGLPTYEQYV.

The chain couples TRBV10-3 to TRBJ2-1; 8 positions match TRBD1. V was pared by 5 bases and J by 5 bases, with 5 bases of the junction left unmatched. The CDR3 is made up of 14 amino acids. Germline CDR1 reads ENHRY; CDR2 reads SYGVKD. The CDR3 is CAISYVQGDNEQFF. The CDR3 DNA reads as TGTGCCATCAGTTACGTACAGGGGGACAATGAGCAGTTCTTC.

The J gene is TRBJ2-7, the V gene TRBV6-2 or TRBV6-3, with D perhaps being TRBD1 or TRBD2 (5 bases each). Germline-derived CDR1 and CDR2 are MNHEY and SVGEGT. This CDR3 is built from 14 residues. V was pared by 2 bases and J by 2 bases, with 10 bases between. CDR3 coding DNA: TGTGCCAGCAGTTACCTGGGACCAGCCTACGAGCAGTACTTC. This translates into CASSYLGPAYEQYF.

CDR3 sequence (DNA): TGTGCCAGCAGTGAACAGGGAAGCTCCTACAATGAGCAGTTCTTC. Translation: CASSEQGSSYNEQFF. This sequence joins TRBV6-1 and TRBJ2-1; tentative D call: TRBD1 (5 bases). The CDR3 runs to 15 residues. The V end lost 2 bases, the J end lost 0 bases, and 8 bases lay between the germline ends. Germline-derived CDR1 and CDR2 are MNHNS and SASEGT.

The chain has TRBV7-9 and TRBJ1-5, with 7 positions matching TRBD1. After removal of 5 bases from V and 6 bases from J, the junction contained 7 bases not matched to a gene. There are 14 residues in the CDR3. CDR1 is SEHNR and CDR2 is FQNEAQ in the germline V gene (reference sequence). CDR3 sequence: CASSIQGMGQPQHF. The CDR3 coding sequence is TGTGCCAGCAGCATACAGGGGATGGGTCAGCCCCAGCATTTT.

This clonotype was observed a few times. The genes are TRBV12-3 or TRBV12-4 and TRBJ2-7, with D uncertain. V was shortened by 3 bases and J by 6 bases, with 6 bases between the two germline ends. CDR3 size: 11 residues. The CDR3 DNA follows: TGTGCCAGCAGTTTCAACGGCGAGCAGTACTTC. Amino acids: CASSFNGEQYF.

This chain joins TRBV11-2 and TRBJ1-6; possibly TRBD1 for D (5 bases). Germline V gives CDR1 SGHAT, CDR2 FQNNGV. CDR3 size: 11 residues. Trimming took 5 bases from V and 14 from J, leaving 10 bases between them. CDR3 sequence: CASSETAALHF. The CDR3 bases are TGTGCCAGCAGCGAGACAGCCGCCCTCCACTTT.

The rearrangement links TRBV5-4 to TRBJ2-2, with 7 bases fitting TRBD2. Germline V gene lookup returns CDR1 SGHNT and CDR2 YYREEE (reference sequence). The length of the CDR3 is 16 residues. V lost 3 bases, J lost 3 bases, and 8 bases stayed unmatched. This CDR3 is CASSSGLLSDTGELFF. DNA for the CDR3: TGTGCCAGCAGCTCGGGACTACTGAGTGACACCGGGGAGCTGTTTTTT.

This clonotype occurred many times. The chain has TRBV25-1 and TRBJ2-1, with 12 bases lining up with TRBD2. V dropped 2 bases and J dropped 5; count of bases not matched to a gene: 4. The CDR3 covers 16 residues. CDR1 is MGHDK and CDR2 is SYGVNS in the germline V gene. CDR3 residues: CASSELSSGRDNEQFF. The CDR3 region has the DNA TGTGCCAGCAGTGAACTCTCTAGCGGGAGGGACAATGAGCAGTTCTTC.

In its sample, this clonotype was seen a few times. The genes are TRBV5-4 and TRBJ2-1, with 10 bases aligning to TRBD2. Unmatched junction bases numbered 12, after V lost 0 bases and J lost 9 bases. Germline V CDR1 and CDR2: SGHNT, YYREEE (reference sequence). The CDR3 spans 17 residues. CDR3 loop: CASSLVGSGRKRGEQFF. DNA for the CDR3: TGTGCCAGCAGCTTGGTGGGTAGCGGGAGGAAAAGGGGTGAGCAGTTCTTC.

The chain is built from TRBV5-4 and TRBJ2-5; D perhaps matches TRBD1 (6 bases). Germline-derived CDR1 and CDR2 are SGHNT and YYREEE (reference sequence). The CDR3 is 14 residues long. V was pared by 3 bases and J by 5 bases, with 14 bases between. This CDR3 is CASSSQTGGETQYF. The DNA of the CDR3 is TGTGCCAGCAGCTCGCAGACAGGCGGTGAGACCCAGTACTTC.

The chain employs TRBV11-3 and TRBJ1-3; TRBD1 is a possible D gene (5 bases). V was trimmed by 5 bases and J by 0 bases, leaving 14 bases between them. CDR1 and CDR2 (germline): SGHNT, YENEEA. The CDR3 runs to 16 residues. CDR3 sequence reads: CASSVYGGNSGNTIYF. In DNA form, the CDR3 reads TGTGCCAGCAGCGTCTACGGGGGAAACTCTGGAAACACCATATATTTT.